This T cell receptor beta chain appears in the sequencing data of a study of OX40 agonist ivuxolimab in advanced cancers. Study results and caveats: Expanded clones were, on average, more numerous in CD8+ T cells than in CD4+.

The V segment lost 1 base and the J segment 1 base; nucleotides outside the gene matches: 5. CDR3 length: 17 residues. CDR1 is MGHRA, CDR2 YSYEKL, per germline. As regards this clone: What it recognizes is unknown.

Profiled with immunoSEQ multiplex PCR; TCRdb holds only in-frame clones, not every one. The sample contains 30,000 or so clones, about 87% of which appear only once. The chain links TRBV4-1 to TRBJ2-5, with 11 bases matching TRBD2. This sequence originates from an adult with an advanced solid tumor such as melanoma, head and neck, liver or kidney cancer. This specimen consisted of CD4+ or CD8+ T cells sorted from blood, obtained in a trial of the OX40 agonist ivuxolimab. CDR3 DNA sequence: TGCGCCAGCAGCCAAGGAGCTAGCGGGAGGTCCCAAGAGACCCAGTACTTC. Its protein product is CASSQGASGRSQETQYF.